Presented here are 18 T cell receptor beta chains from one specimen sequenced in a study of CD8+CD57+ T cells in acquired aplastic anemia. Whoever was chosen for sequencing had shown CD8+CD57+ cell expansion by flow cytometry. TCR beta VDJ and CDR3 were profiled, and genomic DNA was the template. Each CDR3 protein is one row after TCRdb ran MiXCR on the reads. The sample yields about 160,000 distinct CDR3 sequences, around 48% seen once. Sample: sorted CD4+, CD8+, or CD8+CD57+ T cells (not recorded which) from PBMCs. These receptors came from a human donor with aplastic anemia.

This chain connects TRBV11-2 to TRBJ1-5; no firm D call. CDR1 is SGHAT and CDR2 is FQNNGV in the germline V gene. V dropped 1 base and J dropped 10 bases, with 11 bases sitting between them. The CDR3 contains 13 residues. The CDR3 DNA sequence: TGTGCCAGCAGCTTAGTTTTAGGATCCCCCCAGCATTTT. Translating it yields CASSLVLGSPQHF.

The rearrangement joins TRBV30 to TRBJ2-7, with TRBD1 matching 8 bases. The CDR3 length is 15 residues. Per the germline V gene, CDR1 is GTSNPN and CDR2 is SVGIG (reference sequence). Germline trimming cut 2 bases from V and 4 bases from J; bases unmatched to any gene: 10. In DNA, the CDR3 is TGTGCCTGGAGTAAGATAGGACAGGGTGGTTACGAGCAGTACTTC. Translated: CAWSKIGQGGYEQYF.

This clonotype was observed many times. The chain couples TRBV25-1 to TRBJ1-1, with D uncertain. Trimming left V 3 bases short and J 1 base short, with 9 bases between. Germline-derived CDR1 and CDR2 are MGHDK and SYGVNS. The CDR3 spans 14 residues. In DNA, the CDR3 is TGTGCCAGCAGTGATCCGGGTGCGAACACTGAAGCTTTCTTT. This codes for CASSDPGANTEAFF.

V and J are TRBV29-1 and TRBJ2-1; no definite D call. The length of the CDR3 is 13 residues. Per the germline V gene, CDR1 is SQVTM and CDR2 is ANQGSEA. Between the trimmed V and J ends, which lost 0 bases and 7 bases, there was a span of 10 bases. CDR3 DNA: TGCAGCGTTGAAGATCCTTGGGGAAATGAGCAGTTCTTC. Its translation: CSVEDPWGNEQFF.

This clonotype was recorded many times. The rearrangement joins TRBV7-9 to TRBJ1-2; no clear D gene. V lost 1 base and J lost 5, with 5 bases in between. CDR1 and CDR2 (germline): SEHNR, FQNEAQ (reference sequence). The CDR3 has 12 amino acids. CDR3 DNA sequence: TGTGCCAGCAGCTTAGACCCATATGGCTACACCTTC. Protein: CASSLDPYGYTF. The full variable domain, rest sourced from reference TRBV7-9 and TRBJ1-2, is DTGVSQNPRHKITKRGQNVTFRCDPISEHNRLYWYRQTLGQGPEFLTYFQNEAQLEKSRLLSDRFSAERPKGSFSTLEIQRTEQGDSAMYLCASSLDPYGYTFGSGTRLTVV.

This clonotype has at least ten counts. The chain employs TRBV15 and TRBJ2-3; maybe TRBD2 (6 bases). V was shortened by 9 bases and J by 5 bases, with 15 bases between the two germline ends. The CDR3 sequence is 13 residues long. Germline V gene lookup returns CDR1 LNHNV and CDR2 YYDKDF (reference sequence). Here the CDR3 reads CATQGLAKDTQYF. CDR3 nucleotide sequence: TGTGCCACGCAGGGACTGGCAAAAGATACGCAGTATTTT.

This clonotype was picked up many times. The V and J genes are TRBV10-2 and TRBJ2-3; D is uncertain. This CDR3 has 12 amino acids. Deletions cut 2 bases from V and 4 bases from J, with 4 bases between. Germline values: CDR1 WSHSY, CDR2 SAAADI. The CDR3 loop is CASSEPADTQYF. The CDR3 DNA reads as TGCGCCAGCAGTGAGCCAGCAGATACGCAGTATTTT.

The V call is TRBV19, the J call TRBJ1-2; no clear D. CDR1 and CDR2 from the germline V gene are LNHDA and SQIVND (reference sequence). The V end was cut by 3 bases, the J end by 0 bases, with 11 bases between. CDR3 length: 15 amino acids. The CDR3 spells CASSIEPGANYGYTF. Written as DNA, the CDR3 is TGTGCCAGTAGTATTGAGCCGGGAGCTAACTATGGCTACACCTTC.

The genes are TRBV12-3 or TRBV12-4 and TRBJ1-6; TRBD1 matches 7 bases. The CDR3 has 14 residues. The ends lost 3 bases at V and 8 bases at J; junction bases unmatched: 4. The CDR3 DNA is TGTGCCAGCAGTTTCGACAGGGTTGATTCACCCCTCCACTTT. It is translated as CASSFDRVDSPLHF.

This clonotype has a count of ten or more. The chain recombines TRBV5-1 with TRBJ2-3; perhaps TRBD2 as D (5 bases). CDR1 SGHRS and CDR2 YFSETQ come from the germline V gene. The CDR3 totals 17 residues. Trimming pared 0 bases from V and 2 bases from J, leaving 16 bases between. The CDR3 protein is CASSLVGPSLLTDTQYF. The CDR3 nucleotides are TGCGCCAGCAGCTTGGTCGGCCCTAGCCTGCTCACAGATACGCAGTATTTT.

Worth noting for this clonotype: A junction boundary mismatches the germline segment, possibly from a read error. The chain joins TRBV11-2 to TRBJ1-1; TRBD1 aligns across 8 bases. The CDR3 consists of 16 residues. Germline V gives CDR1 SGHAT, CDR2 FQNNGV. This CDR3 reads CVSSSPDRGWNTEAFF. The CDR3 DNA reads as TGCGTCAGCAGCTCACCCGACAGGGGATGGAACACTGAAGCTTTCTTT.

This chain links TRBV7-9 with TRBJ1-5, with D uncertain. Deletions cut 1 base from V and 1 base from J, with 8 bases between. The CDR3 spans 15 residues. The germline V gene has CDR1 SEHNR and CDR2 FQNEAQ (reference sequence). The CDR3 is CASSLEWGSNQPQHF. As DNA, the CDR3 is TGTGCCAGCAGCTTAGAATGGGGAAGCAATCAGCCCCAGCATTTT.

In this sample, this clonotype turned up a few times. The rearrangement links TRBV10-3 to TRBJ2-7, with TRBD1 matching over 7 bases. Germline V CDR1 and CDR2: ENHRY, SYGVKD. CDR3 length: 11 amino acids. The V and J ends lost 8 bases and 7 bases, in that order; junction bases with no gene match: 5. The CDR3 region is CAIGTVKEQYF. CDR3 DNA: TGTGCCATCGGGACAGTTAAAGAGCAGTACTTC.

This clonotype was counted many times. The genes are TRBV5-8 and TRBJ2-7; the D is unclear. The CDR3 consists of 13 residues. Per the germline V gene, CDR1 is SGHTS and CDR2 is YDEGEE. The V and J ends lost 2 bases and 7 bases respectively, with 13 bases between them. The CDR3 nucleotides read TGTGCCAGCAGCTTTGGGGAAGTAGGAGAGCAGTACTTC. Translated: CASSFGEVGEQYF.

The V and J genes are TRBV9 and TRBJ2-1, with D hard to call. The CDR3 sequence is 12 residues long. The germline V and J ends were trimmed by 4 bases and 5 bases, with 7 bases remaining between them. CDR1 is SGDLS, CDR2 YYNGEE, per germline. The CDR3 nucleotides read TGTGCCAGCAGCCATATAGACAATGAGCAGTTCTTC. The encoded protein is CASSHIDNEQFF. Filled out from reference TRBV9 and TRBJ2-1, the complete variable domain reads DSGVTQTPKHLITATGQRVTLRCSPRSGDLSVYWYQQSLDQGLQFLIQYYNGEERAKGNILERFSAQQFPDLHSELNLSSLELGDSALYFCASSHIDNEQFFGPGTRLTVL.

Comments on this clonotype: This could be a read error, since a much larger clone is one nucleotide away. V gene TRBV6-2 or TRBV6-3 combines with J gene TRBJ2-7; D remains unclear. This CDR3 contains 14 residues. Germline V gene data show CDR1 as MNHEY and CDR2 as SVGEGT. CDR3 DNA sequence: TGTGCCAGCAGTTACTCCCAGAGCTCCTACAAGCAGTACTTC. Its protein product is CASSYSQSSYKQYF.

The sample holds one count of this clonotype. This chain uses TRBV9 with TRBJ2-5; D is ambiguous. The CDR3 sequence is 13 residues long. Germline loops: CDR1 SGDLS, CDR2 YYNGEE. The V end lost 0 bases, the J end lost 2 bases, and 5 bases lay between the germline ends. The CDR3 loop reads CASSVDSQETQYF. The CDR3 coding sequence is TGTGCCAGCAGCGTAGACAGTCAAGAGACCCAGTACTTC.

On this clonotype: At one end the junction does not follow the germline gene, possibly because of a read error. The chain uses TRBV7-6 and TRBJ1-1; D is ambiguous. The germline V gene has CDR1 SGHVS and CDR2 FNYEAQ. CDR3 length: 16 residues. In DNA, the CDR3 is TGTGCCAGCAGCTTATACTCTACGGCCAGTAACGCTGAAACTTTCTTT. It is translated as CASSLYSTASNAETFF. The variable domain in full, with the rest retrieved from reference TRBV7-6 and TRBJ1-1, is GAGVSQSPRYKVTKRGQDVALRCDPISGHVSLYWYRQALGQGPEFLTYFNYEAQQDKSGLPNDRFSAERPEGSISTLTIQRTEQRDSAMYRCASSLYSTASNAETFFGQGTRLTVV.